The clone carrying this T cell receptor (beta chain) was counted only a few times. Its antigen is currently unknown. Deletions cut 1 base from V and 2 bases from J, with 13 bases between. Germline CDR1 reads SGDLS; CDR2 reads YYNGEE. The CDR3 has 15 amino acids. This sample was taken from a study of cytomegalovirus exposure and HLA in healthy donors. Study-level results: Earlier analysis looked at TCR beta V segments, and most were productive about 87% or about 30% of the time.

PCR involved 60 Vbeta and 13 Jbeta primers. In the study's own analysis: A later analysis tallied 80 million or so unique TCR beta chains, about 12 million of them shared. Sequencing used immunoSEQ multiplex PCR; TCRdb keeps in-frame clones, though not all of them. V and J calls plus clone size are reproduced from that table; the DNA served to infer D and trimming. This table holds some 120,000 clones, over 65% found once. The sequenced material came from PBMCs. This receptor was taken from a young man in good health and CMV-seropositive. The chain employs TRBV9 and TRBJ2-7; D perhaps matches TRBD2 (6 bases). The chain's CDR3 is CASSVLGGAAYEQYF. CDR3 nucleotides: TGTGCCAGCAGCGTACTGGGCGGGGCTGCCTACGAGCAGTACTTC.